These T cell receptor beta chains were read from a single sample in a study of identical twins. One entry per CDR3 protein results from TCRdb running MiXCR on the 5' RACE reads. This table holds about 570,000 distinct CDR3 sequences, 9.6% found once. This sample also belongs to another study, concerning yellow fever vaccine responses in identical twins.

Sequencing was carried out using PBMCs. Receptors originate from a young woman in good health. Both conserved end residues are part of each CDR3. A D gene is named only where the DNA matches it firmly.

>TRBV7-9|TRBJ2-1|TRBD2
CASSPGRGGTWEQFF
>TRBV27|TRBJ2-2|.
CASGVGGVGELFF
>TRBV27|TRBJ1-2|TRBD1
CASSLRAEGATINYGYTF
>TRBV2|TRBJ1-4|TRBD1
CASSRQGMGEKLFF
>TRBV7-8|TRBJ1-4|TRBD1
CASRGTGTGEKLFF
>TRBV4-1|TRBJ2-2|.
CASSHWSGELFF
>TRBV12-3/TRBV12-4|TRBJ2-1|.
CASTLGGGGLLNEQFF
>TRBV4-3|TRBJ1-4|.
CASSQDLQGSSEKLFF
>TRBV12-3/TRBV12-4|TRBJ1-3|.
CASTGIGGISGNTIYF
>TRBV6-1|TRBJ2-4|TRBD1
CASGAGTGTSKNIQYF
>TRBV12-3/TRBV12-4|TRBJ1-2|.
CASSLLGYGYTF
>TRBV7-2|TRBJ2-1|TRBD2
CASSLASGLAGGRYNEQFF
>TRBV7-8|TRBJ2-1|TRBD2
CASSLAGGPMNEQFF
>TRBV3-1|TRBJ2-7|.
CASSQVDNYEQYF
>TRBV5-1|TRBJ2-2|TRBD1
CASSLAGTARTGELFF
>TRBV9|TRBJ2-1|TRBD1
CASSETGSSYNEQFF
>TRBV7-9|TRBJ2-4|TRBD2
CASLREGGNIQYF
>TRBV29-1|TRBJ2-7|.
CSVTAPLGYEQYF
>TRBV29-1|TRBJ1-2|.
CSAAHSGALYGYTF
>TRBV2|TRBJ1-1|.
CAHSKDRNTEAFF
>TRBV29-1|TRBJ2-5|.
CSSTLAGETQYF
>TRBV12-5|TRBJ2-2|.
CASGLGSPSTGELFF
>TRBV18|TRBJ2-3|TRBD1
CASSPFPGTGTDTQYF
>TRBV7-2|TRBJ2-1|TRBD2
CASSQLAGVGNEQFF
>TRBV7-3|TRBJ1-1|TRBD1
CASSKQGRPLEAFF
>TRBV28|TRBJ2-5|.
CASSARQTDQETQYF
>TRBV10-3|TRBJ2-2|.
CAIKEGADTGELFF
>TRBV7-9|TRBJ2-7|.
CASSQGSASNEQYF
>TRBV20-1|TRBJ2-5|TRBD2
CSATTSGRGETQYF
>TRBV18|TRBJ2-2|.
CASSPTTNTGELFF
>TRBV20-1|TRBJ1-5|TRBD1
CSASRGPGQPQHF
>TRBV27|TRBJ2-7|.
CASSFSVSYEQYF
>TRBV6-5|TRBJ2-5|.
CASSYVIFSSPSAQYF
>TRBV18|TRBJ2-3|.
CASSEVLTDTQYF
>TRBV5-6|TRBJ1-2|.
CASSLVHLGSYTF
>TRBV29-1|TRBJ1-4|.
CSVFAVGGEKLFF
>TRBV7-2|TRBJ2-3|.
CASRRSSGTDTQYF
>TRBV20-1|TRBJ2-5|.
CSARKGTGSETQYF
>TRBV12-3/TRBV12-4|TRBJ1-1|.
CASRETKWAFF
>TRBV7-9|TRBJ2-1|.
CASRYSFSSYNEQFF
>TRBV5-1|TRBJ2-1|TRBD1
CASSLGQGALNEQFF
>TRBV12-3/TRBV12-4|TRBJ2-1|.
CASSLARNEQFF
>TRBV25-1|TRBJ2-7|.
CASSEFAPSIGEPYEQYF
>TRBV15|TRBJ1-1|TRBD1
CATSILQGYTEAFF
>TRBV10-2|TRBJ1-5|.
CASSWSQRPQHF
>TRBV29-1|TRBJ2-7|.
CSVEDPGTQSSYEQYF
>TRBV7-2|TRBJ2-7|.
CASSLTSLYEQYF
>TRBV29-1|TRBJ2-5|.
CSHQSGVGTQYF
>TRBV27|TRBJ2-3|.
CASSLRGGASDTQYF
>TRBV10-3|TRBJ2-3|.
CAISVDVSGGRDTQYF
>TRBV6-2/TRBV6-3|TRBJ2-1|.
CASSDGLQQFF
>TRBV4-3|TRBJ2-7|TRBD2
CASSQEGPGGAHEQYF
>TRBV7-9|TRBJ2-1|TRBD1
CASRRLGQGYNEQFF
>TRBV9|TRBJ1-5|.
CASSVEGSSNQPQHF
>TRBV29-1|TRBJ2-5|.
CSVVGGTQYF
>TRBV28|TRBJ2-7|.
CASSFSVGQGQSSYEQYF
>TRBV5-1|TRBJ1-1|.
CASREGRLNTEAFF